The T cell receptor (beta chain) described here comes from a study of blood T cell repertoires in COVID-19. Study-level background: The origin of the acute and convalescent COVID-19 samples was the United States, Italy and Spain. PBMCs, B-cell-depleted T cells, or T cells were the source of the cDNA or gDNA that made up the material.

All enrollees were about 18 to 90 years old and from roughly 26 US areas. Recovered participants had two consecutive negative NP/OP PCR tests, healthcare professional clearance, or symptom resolution. A single count supports this clone. Germline loops: CDR1 GTSNPN, CDR2 SVGIG (reference sequence). The CDR3 spans 13 residues. The V segment lost 4 bases and the J segment 2 bases; nucleotides outside the gene matches: 1. Clones were read by immunoSEQ multiplex PCR, and TCRdb kept only the in-frame ones, dropping some. Among about 480,000 clones listed, roughly 90% were seen once. The gene calls are TRBV30 and TRBJ1-4; 7 bases fit TRBD1. Sequencing input: PBMCs or T cells enriched from blood (not recorded which). This TCR came from a woman aged 40-49 years who had recovered from COVID-19. For the CDR3, the DNA is TGTGCCTGGACACAGGGGACTAATGAAAAACTGTTTTTT. Amino acids: CAWTQGTNEKLFF. The variable domain in full, with the rest retrieved from reference TRBV30 and TRBJ1-4, is SQTIHQWPATLVQPVGSPLSLECTVEGTSNPNLYWYRQAAGRGLQLLFYSVGIGQISSEVPQNLSASRPQDRQFILSSKKLLLSDSGFYLCAWTQGTNEKLFFGSGTQLSVL.